This T cell receptor beta chain was documented in a study of CD8 T cells in ankylosing spondylitis. Notes on the study in general: What appeared characteristic of ankylosing spondylitis blood was a TCR beta motif of eight highly homologous variants. Disease-linked clones were reportedly significantly enriched in matched ankylosing spondylitis synovial fluid.

Molecular-barcoded quantitative 5'-RACE produced these TCR beta libraries. TCRdb recomputed calls from the 5' RACE reads with MiXCR, one row per CDR3 protein. The sample carries about 500,000 distinct CDR3 sequences, about 13% recorded once. Worth noting for this clonotype: Its specificity is unknown.

With 0 bases removed from V and 1 base from J, the gap between germline ends came to 6 bases. CDR1 is LGHNA, CDR2 YNFKEQ, per germline. The CDR3 has 14 amino acids. Sequencing was carried out using blood, either unsorted or a sorted T cell fraction (not recorded which). The clonotype comes from a male donor with ankylosing spondylitis. The chain links TRBV4-2 to TRBJ1-1; D not certain. This CDR3 is CASSQEAENTEAFF. The CDR3 DNA reads as TGTGCCAGCAGCCAAGAGGCAGAGAACACTGAAGCTTTCTTT.